A single sample gave rise to the 17 T cell receptor beta chains below, sequenced in a study of blood T cell repertoires in COVID-19. The table came from immunoSEQ multiplex PCR; TCRdb's copy has only in-frame clones and leaves some out. Among about 200,000 clones listed, 70% to 90% were seen once. Source material: PBMCs or T cells enriched from blood (not recorded which). All receptors come from a woman aged 40 to 50 with acute COVID-19.

This chain joins TRBV19 and TRBJ1-5; D unclear. The V gene lost 4 bases and the J gene lost 6 bases, with 10 bases spanning the gap. The CDR3 length is 13 residues. Germline V gene sequence: CDR1 LNHDA, CDR2 SQIVND (reference sequence). The CDR3 DNA reads TGTGCCAGTAGTAACGGGGTATCTCAGCCCCAGCATTTT. This sequence encodes CASSNGVSQPQHF.

The V and J genes are TRBV5-4 and TRBJ2-3, with D possibly being TRBD2 (6 bases). Germline lookup yields CDR1 SGHNT and CDR2 YYREEE (reference sequence). V was clipped by 1 base and J by 4 bases, with 16 bases between them. CDR3 length: 16 amino acids. The CDR3 nucleotides read TGTGCCAGCAGCTTGCCCAGCGGGTACGGTGCAGATACGCAGTATTTT. Its translation: CASSLPSGYGADTQYF.

The gene calls are TRBV25-1 and TRBJ2-3; the match to TRBD2 covers 9 bases. Per the germline V gene, CDR1 is MGHDK and CDR2 is SYGVNS. Germline trimming cut 1 base from V and 5 bases from J; bases unmatched to any gene: 4. The CDR3 spans 15 residues. CDR3 residues: CASSEFSGGLDTQYF. CDR3 bases: TGTGCCAGCAGTGAATTTAGCGGGGGTTTAGATACGCAGTATTTT.

V usage is TRBV11-3 and J usage is TRBJ2-1; D unclear. Trimming removed 4 bases at V and 10 bases at J, with 14 bases between. Germline-derived CDR1 and CDR2 are SGHNT and YENEEA. This CDR3 contains 13 residues. In DNA form, the CDR3 reads TGTGCCAGCAGCTATCGATCTGAGTACGAGCAGTTCTTC. Translation gives CASSYRSEYEQFF.

This clone was seen once. The junction departs from the called germline gene at one end, perhaps through a read error. The chain links TRBV18 to TRBJ2-5; D gene uncertain. The CDR3 runs 9 residues. CDR1 is KGHSH, CDR2 LQKENI, per germline. The CDR3 sequence: CASSPPLDF. The CDR3 coding sequence is TGTGCCAGCTCACCACCTTTAGACTTC.

The genes are TRBV10-2 and TRBJ2-2; D gene ambiguous. The CDR3 consists of 15 residues. Deletions cut 6 bases from V and 5 bases from J, with 16 bases between. The germline gives CDR1 WSHSY, CDR2 SAAADI. The CDR3 DNA reads as TGCGCCAGCAGGTCAGCAGGCGTTGGAACCGGGGAGCTGTTTTTT. Translated: CASRSAGVGTGELFF.

The chain combines TRBV28 with TRBJ1-2; D not certain. The germline V and J ends were trimmed by 6 bases and 4 bases, with 21 bases remaining between them. The germline CDR1 and CDR2 sequences are MDHEN and SYDVKM. This CDR3 has 16 residues. The CDR3 protein is CASSPTGLLPPYGYTF. CDR3 bases: TGTGCCAGCAGCCCCACGGGGTTGCTCCCCCCCTATGGCTACACCTTC.

The chain employs TRBV3-1 (or the pseudogene TRBV3-2) and TRBJ2-3; 7 bases are a match to TRBD2. V lost 4 bases and J lost 4; bases outside the gene matches: 11. This CDR3 contains 16 residues. The germline V gene has CDR1 LGHDT and CDR2 YNNKEL (reference sequence). CDR3 loop: CASSPGLEFYSDTQYF. For the CDR3, the DNA is TGTGCCAGCAGCCCTGGACTAGAGTTTTATTCAGATACGCAGTATTTT.

The chain is built from TRBV11-2 and TRBJ1-2; 10 positions match TRBD1. The J segment lost 0 bases and the V segment lost 5 bases, leaving 9 bases of the junction unmatched. The CDR3 runs to 17 residues. CDR1 and CDR2 (germline): SGHAT, FQNNGV. This chain's CDR3 is CASSGGQGRGANYGYTF. The CDR3 DNA follows: TGTGCCAGCAGCGGGGGACAGGGGCGAGGCGCTAACTATGGCTACACCTTC.

The rearrangement uses TRBV9 and TRBJ2-5; D might be TRBD1 (6 bases). The germline V gene has CDR1 SGDLS and CDR2 YYNGEE. V gave up 3 bases and J gave up 2 bases, with 11 bases separating them. The CDR3 consists of 14 residues. CDR3 loop: CASSAQGIQETQYF. The CDR3 coding sequence is TGTGCCAGCAGCGCGCAGGGGATTCAAGAGACCCAGTACTTC.

This clone was observed once. The J gene is TRBJ2-3, the V gene TRBV9; TRBD2 is a possible D gene (6 bases). The CDR3 has 14 residues. V was pared by 2 bases and J by 2 bases, with 9 bases between. Germline CDR1 reads SGDLS; CDR2 reads YYNGEE. Here the CDR3 reads CASSVSSVTDTQYF. In nucleotides, the CDR3 is TGTGCCAGCAGCGTGTCTAGCGTCACAGATACGCAGTATTTT.

This clone came up once. CDR3 sequence (DNA): TGTGCCAGCTCACTCGGGACAGGAAGCAATCAGCCCCAGCATTTT. Translating it yields CASSLGTGSNQPQHF. The chain carries TRBV18 and TRBJ1-5, with 8 bases aligning to TRBD1. The CDR3 spans 15 residues. V trimming: 4 bases; J trimming: 1 base; junction bases outside the gene matches: 3. Germline V lookup: CDR1 KGHSH, CDR2 LQKENI.

For the CDR3, the DNA is TGTGCCAGCAGCGCCGGGACTAGCGGGGGTGAGCAGTTCTTC. Its translation is CASSAGTSGGEQFF. J is TRBJ2-1 and V is TRBV9; 14 positions agree with TRBD2. V lost 3 bases and J lost 9; bases outside the gene matches: 2. This CDR3 is built from 14 residues. Germline CDR1 SGDLS, CDR2 YYNGEE.

The CDR3 loop is CASSLGTGYNTGELFF. CDR3 coding DNA: TGCGCCAGCAGCTTAGGCACAGGGTATAACACCGGGGAGCTGTTTTTT. The chain is built from TRBV5-1 and TRBJ2-2; possible D gene TRBD1, 6 bases. The CDR3 covers 16 residues. The V gene's germline CDR1 is SGHRS and CDR2 YFSETQ. V was clipped by 2 bases and J by 2 bases, with 13 bases between them.

The chain links TRBV5-1 to TRBJ1-3; D call uncertain. Germline V gene data show CDR1 as SGHRS and CDR2 as YFSETQ. V was pared by 0 bases and J by 0 bases, with 4 bases between. The CDR3 runs to 14 residues. The CDR3 reads CASSLDRSGNTIYF. DNA of the CDR3: TGCGCCAGCAGCTTGGATCGCTCTGGAAACACCATATATTTT.

The gene calls are TRBV7-9 and TRBJ2-2, with 7 bases fitting TRBD1. Germline CDR1 reads SEHNR; CDR2 reads FQNEAQ (reference sequence). V lost 2 bases to trimming and J lost 2 bases; unmatched junction nucleotides: 5. CDR3 length equals 16 residues. The CDR3 bases are TGTGCCAGCAGCTTAAAGGGACAGACCAACACCGGGGAGCTGTTTTTT. This translates into CASSLKGQTNTGELFF.

The genes are TRBV5-5 and TRBJ1-1; unclear D gene. V dropped 2 bases and J dropped 1 base, with 6 bases sitting between them. Germline V lookup: CDR1 SGHKS, CDR2 YYEKEE (reference sequence). The CDR3 contains 13 residues. The CDR3 sequence: CASSFLQNTEAFF. The DNA for the CDR3 is TGTGCCAGCAGCTTCTTACAGAACACTGAAGCTTTCTTT.